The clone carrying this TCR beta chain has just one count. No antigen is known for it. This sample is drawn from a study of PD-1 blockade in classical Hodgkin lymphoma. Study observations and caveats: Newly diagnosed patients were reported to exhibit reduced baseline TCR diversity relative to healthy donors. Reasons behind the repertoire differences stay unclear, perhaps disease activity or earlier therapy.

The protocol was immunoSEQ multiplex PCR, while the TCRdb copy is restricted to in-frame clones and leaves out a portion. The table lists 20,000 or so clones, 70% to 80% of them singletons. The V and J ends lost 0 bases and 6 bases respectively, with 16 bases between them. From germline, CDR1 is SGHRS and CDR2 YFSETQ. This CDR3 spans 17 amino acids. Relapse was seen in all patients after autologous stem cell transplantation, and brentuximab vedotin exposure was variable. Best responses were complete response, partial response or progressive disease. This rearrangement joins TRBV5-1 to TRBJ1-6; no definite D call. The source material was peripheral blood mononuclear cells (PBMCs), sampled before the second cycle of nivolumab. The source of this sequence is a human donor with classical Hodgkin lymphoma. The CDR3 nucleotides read TGCGCCAGCAGCTTGGATTCGGCAGGAGCTTCTAATTCACCCCTCCACTTT. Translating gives CASSLDSAGASNSPLHF. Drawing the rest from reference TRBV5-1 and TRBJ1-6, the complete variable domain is KAGVTQTPRYLIKTRGQQVTLSCSPISGHRSVSWYQQTPGQGLQFLFEYFSETQRNKGNFPGRFSGRQFSNSRSEMNVSTLELGDSALYLCASSLDSAGASNSPLHFGNGTRLTVT.